Below, one T cell receptor beta chain is given with its context. Antigen unknown. This specimen comes from a study of long-term antiretroviral therapy in people with HIV. Study-level findings and limits: Even long-term ART left TRB diversity below transplant donor controls, despite gains. Dominant in the repertoire at all time points were clones expanded before ART. No data on ART adherence, viral resistance or therapy changes.

Survey level was the resolution at which the v3.0 immunoSEQ assay ran. Clones were sequenced by immunoSEQ multiplex PCR, and TCRdb holds only the in-frame ones, with some missing. The sample contains approximately 24,000 clones, about 87% of which appear only once. The CDR3 length is 16 residues. The V gene's germline CDR1 is SGHTA and CDR2 FQGNSA. After removal of 3 bases from V and 7 bases from J, the junction contained 9 bases not matched to a gene. The rearrangement joins TRBV7-2 to TRBJ1-2; 12 bases are a match to TRBD1. The TCR comes from a man in his fifties or sixties with HIV. This material consisted of unsorted PBMCs, taken 1.8 years before starting antiretroviral therapy. The CDR3 here is CASSFDRDRGRGGYTF. In nucleotides, the CDR3 is TGTGCCAGCAGCTTTGACCGGGACAGGGGGCGCGGTGGCTACACCTTC.